This entry concerns a single TCR beta chain. Its antigen is unidentified. Assay: immunoSEQ multiplex PCR; the TCRdb copy retains only in-frame clones and omits some. The table includes tens of thousands of clones, roughly 82% detected once. The record originates from a study of T cells after posttransplantation cyclophosphamide. Broader study findings: Donor CD8+ memory clones often dominated recipient blood repertoires at later times. TRB clonality was highly associated with recipient CMV seropositivity and reactivation. Tissue-infiltrating T cells from skin or gut overlapped little with blood T cells.

The CDR3 covers 14 residues. From germline, CDR1 is SNHLY and CDR2 FYNNEI. V lost 4 bases and J 5 bases, leaving 9 bases between the germline ends. This TCR derives from a woman aged 55-69 years with a blood cancer, CMV-positive, and with a related stem cell donor. What was sequenced was PBMCs. This chain links TRBV2 with TRBJ1-6; D is uncertain. CDR3: CASSATDNNSPLHF. In DNA, the CDR3 is TGTGCCAGCAGTGCTACAGATAATAATTCACCCCTCCACTTT.